A selection of T cell receptor beta chains follows, all from one sample in a study of Graves' ophthalmopathy and Graves' hyperthyroidism. TCRdb redid the calling of the multiplex PCR reads with MiXCR, one entry per CDR3 protein. The top ten clones hold 11% of a sample with roughly 1.1 million distinct CDR3 sequences, 35% to 40% of them seen once. The sample was peripheral blood or thyroid tissue (not recorded which). These receptors all come from an adult man with Graves' hyperthyroidism. CDR3s include the opening cysteine and the closing phenylalanine or tryptophan. The order of the fields is clone size, J gene, D gene, V gene, CDR3 DNA, CDR3 protein. The D gene is left open where the match is weak. Where a row states a size, it is once, few, many or the class of an expanded clone; other rows omit it.

NA | TRBJ2-7 | NA | TRBV2 | TGTGCCAGCAGCGATTACTCCGGGCGCGAGCAGTACTTC | CASSDYSGREQYF
NA | TRBJ1-5 | TRBD1 | TRBV7-3 | TGTGCCAGCAGCTTAATCCCCACCGGACAGGGGAGTGGGGATCAGCATTTT | CASSLIPTGQGSGDQHF
many | TRBJ2-7 | TRBD2 | TRBV19 | TGTGCCAGTAGTATAGCTAGCGGGGACTACGAGCAGTACTTC | CASSIASGDYEQYF
few | TRBJ1-1 | TRBD1 | TRBV24-1 | TGTGCCACCAGGACAGGGGGTAGGAACACTGAAGCTTTCTTT | CATRTGGRNTEAFF
few | TRBJ1-3 | NA | TRBV12-3/TRBV12-4 | TGTGCCAGCAGTTTATGGGGTAAACGGAACACCATATATTTT | CASSLWGKRNTIYF
many | TRBJ2-5 | TRBD2 | TRBV24-1 | TGTGCCACCAGTGATCCGGGACTAGCGGGGGTTGAGACCCAGTACTTC | CATSDPGLAGVETQYF
many | TRBJ2-7 | NA | TRBV7-9 | TGTGCCACTGGGGGGCTTTGGGAGCAGTACTTC | CATGGLWEQYF
NA | TRBJ2-7 | TRBD2 | TRBV25-1 | TGTGCCAGCAGTCGGACTAGCAGGGGATACGAGCAGTACTTC | CASSRTSRGYEQYF
many | TRBJ1-1 | NA | TRBV11-2 | TGTGCCAGCAGCTTACCGGGAATCGCGTCTGAAGCTTTCTTT | CASSLPGIASEAFF
NA | TRBJ1-1 | NA | TRBV12-3/TRBV12-4 | TGTGCCAGCAGCCTCGGAGGGGATGCTTTCTTT | CASSLGGDAFF
few | TRBJ1-1 | NA | TRBV6-2/TRBV6-3 | TGTGCCAGCAGTTACTCTGGGTCATACACTGAAGCTTTCTTT | CASSYSGSYTEAFF
NA | TRBJ1-1 | NA | TRBV18 | TGTGCCAGCTCTTCGGGCCCGTTCTACGGAGCTTTCTTT | CASSSGPFYGAFF
many | TRBJ2-5 | TRBD2 | TRBV29-1 | TGCAGCGTTGAAGGGACTAGCGGGACAGAGACCCAGTACTTC | CSVEGTSGTETQYF
NA | TRBJ1-6 | NA | TRBV7-9 | TGTGCCAGCAGCCAAGTGACAAGACCCCTCCACTTT | CASSQVTRPLHF
few | TRBJ2-7 | TRBD1 | TRBV12-3/TRBV12-4 | TGTGCCAGCAGCCCCCCCGGACAGGGATACTACGAGCAGTACTTC | CASSPPGQGYYEQYF
NA | TRBJ2-2 | NA | TRBV12-3/TRBV12-4 | TGTGCCAGCGCTTCAGACGTCCGGGGCGCCGGGGAGCTGTTTTTT | CASASDVRGAGELFF
NA | TRBJ2-5 | NA | TRBV10-1 | TGCGCCAGCAGTTCGGGCTTTTCCAAAGCGGAGACCCAGTACTTC | CASSSGFSKAETQYF
many | TRBJ2-7 | TRBD1 | TRBV29-1 | TGCAGCGTCCGCCGGGACAGCTCCTACGAGCAGTACTTC | CSVRRDSSYEQYF
NA | TRBJ2-6 | NA | TRBV5-1 | TGCGCCAGCAGCTTTTTTAGTGGTTCGACCTCTGGGGCCAACGTCCTGACTTTC | CASSFFSGSTSGANVLTF
NA | TRBJ1-5 | TRBD1 | TRBV10-3 | TGTGCCACCGAGGGACAGTTAGGGAATCAGCCCCAGCATTTT | CATEGQLGNQPQHF
many | TRBJ2-7 | NA | TRBV24-1 | TGTGCCACCAGTGATTTTGAGGGAGAGGGTTACGAGCAGTACTTC | CATSDFEGEGYEQYF
NA | TRBJ2-7 | NA | TRBV24-1 | TGTGCCACCAGTGCTAGAAACAGGGACGAGCAGTACTTC | CATSARNRDEQYF
many | TRBJ1-1 | NA | TRBV9 | TGTGCCAGCAGCGTAGGTCGCAGGGCCCTAAACACTGAAGCTTTCTTT | CASSVGRRALNTEAFF
many | TRBJ2-5 | NA | TRBV4-3 | TGCGCCAGCAGCCGAGAGGGGGTGGGCGAGACCCAGTACTTC | CASSREGVGETQYF
many | TRBJ2-7 | NA | TRBV5-1 | TGTGCCAGCAGCTTGACTGACGAGCAGTACTTC | CASSLTDEQYF
few | TRBJ1-5 | NA | TRBV5-6 | TGTGCCTGGAGTGAAGGGGGCAATCAGCCCCAGCATTTT | CAWSEGGNQPQHF
many | TRBJ1-1 | NA | TRBV7-9 | TGCGCCAGCAGCTTGGAGGCAGGGACTGAAGCTTTCTTT | CASSLEAGTEAFF
many | TRBJ1-1 | NA | TRBV11-2 | TGTGCCAGCAGCCCGGACCTGAACACTGAAGCTTTCTTT | CASSPDLNTEAFF
NA | TRBJ1-5 | NA | TRBV10-3 | TGTGCCATCAGCTCCGGGTCGGGGGAGTCCCAGCATTTT | CAISSGSGESQHF
many | TRBJ2-7 | TRBD1 | TRBV7-6 | TGTGCCAGCAGCTTAGGCGACAGGGGCGAGCAGTACTTC | CASSLGDRGEQYF
NA | TRBJ2-7 | NA | TRBV5-1 | TGCGCCAGCAGCCGGGGTATCCAAGCCTACGAGCAGTACTTC | CASSRGIQAYEQYF
many | TRBJ2-2 | NA | TRBV20-1 | TGCAGTGCTAGTGTGGGACGGACGAACACCGGGGAGCTGTTTTTT | CSASVGRTNTGELFF
NA | TRBJ1-1 | NA | TRBV12-3/TRBV12-4 | TGTGCCAGCATCGGAAAAACTCACGATACTGAAGCTTTCTTT | CASIGKTHDTEAFF
many | TRBJ1-2 | NA | TRBV10-3 | TGTGCCATCAGCGATCCTCCGGGATACCACTATGGCTACACCTTC | CAISDPPGYHYGYTF
few | TRBJ2-7 | NA | TRBV25-1 | TGTGCCAGCAGATCAGCGGCCGCCCTGACCTACGAGCAGTACTTC | CASRSAAALTYEQYF
many | TRBJ1-1 | TRBD1 | TRBV7-9 | TGTGCCAGCAGCTCCCACCGTCTGACAGGGACGAACACTGAAGCTTTCTTT | CASSSHRLTGTNTEAFF
many | TRBJ1-2 | NA | TRBV3-1 | TGTGCCAGCAGCTCGCCCATCACGGCAGTCTTC | CASSSPITAVF
NA | TRBJ1-1 | NA | TRBV10-3 | TGTGCCATCAGTCAAGGGCCCTGGGATTTCTTT | CAISQGPWDFF
NA | TRBJ2-7 | NA | TRBV3-1 | TGTGCCAGCAGCCAGGGACTCACGTCCTCCTACGAGCAGTACTTC | CASSQGLTSSYEQYF